The 18 T cell receptor beta chains listed next were all sequenced from one sample in a study of cytomegalovirus exposure and HLA in healthy donors. The study ran its PCR with 60 Vbeta and 13 Jbeta primers. Method: immunoSEQ multiplex PCR; TCRdb's copy keeps in-frame clones and lacks some. The sample contains about 200,000 clones, roughly three quarters of which appear only once. The source material was PBMCs. These TCRs come from a male donor in good health and CMV-seropositive.

This chain joins TRBV19 and TRBJ1-5; 7 bases line up with TRBD1. Germline loops: CDR1 LNHDA, CDR2 SQIVND (reference sequence). The CDR3 sequence is 18 residues long. Unmatched junction bases numbered 8, after V lost 0 bases and J lost 0 bases. The CDR3 DNA is TGTGCCAGTAGTATAGAAGGACCAGGGGGATATAGCAATCAGCCCCAGCATTTT. It specifies CASSIEGPGGYSNQPQHF.

The V call is TRBV7-2, the J call TRBJ2-3; TRBD2 matches 9 bases. V dropped 0 bases and J dropped 4; count of bases not matched to a gene: 8. The germline V gene has CDR1 SGHTA and CDR2 FQGNSA. This CDR3 spans 17 amino acids. Here the CDR3 DNA reads TGTGCCAGCAGCTTAGCTCAAGCGGGAGGATGGGCAGATACGCAGTATTTT. Translating gives CASSLAQAGGWADTQYF.

The chain combines TRBV7-2 with TRBJ2-7; TRBD2 agrees at 11 bases. From germline, CDR1 is SGHTA and CDR2 FQGNSA. The CDR3 runs to 15 residues. The trim removed 6 bases at V and 0 bases at J, leaving 4 bases unmatched. DNA of the CDR3: TGTGCCAGCAGTCCAACTAGCGGGAGCTCCTACGAGCAGTACTTC. Translated, it gives CASSPTSGSSYEQYF.

This sequence joins TRBV27 and TRBJ2-1; tentatively, D is TRBD2 (6 bases). Germline V gene sequence: CDR1 MNHEY, CDR2 SMNVEV (reference sequence). This CDR3 is built from 14 residues. V dropped 3 bases and J dropped 4 bases, with 10 bases sitting between them. The CDR3 nucleotides are TGTGCCAGCAGTTTCGAACGGGGGTACAATGAGCAGTTCTTC. It yields the protein CASSFERGYNEQFF.

The chain is built from TRBV7-8 and TRBJ2-1; 7 nucleotides align to TRBD1. The CDR3 is 13 amino acids. Trimming took 1 base from V and 9 from J; bases not matched to a gene: 3. Germline CDR1 reads SGHVS; CDR2 reads FQNEAQ. The CDR3 is CASSLGRQGEQFF. CDR3 nucleotides: TGTGCCAGCAGCTTAGGGAGACAGGGTGAGCAGTTCTTC.

This clone was seen only once. The chain couples TRBV27 to TRBJ2-3, with 9 bases fitting TRBD1. The J segment lost 13 bases and the V segment lost 5 bases, leaving 7 bases of the junction unmatched. The CDR3 length is 12 residues. The V gene's germline CDR1 is MNHEY and CDR2 SMNVEV (reference sequence). CDR3 amino acids: CASSQGTGHEYF. Here the CDR3 DNA reads TGTGCCAGCAGTCAGGGGACAGGGCATGAGTATTTT.

The chain employs TRBV6-6 and TRBJ2-5, with TRBD2 matching 13 bases. V dropped 6 bases and J dropped 2; count of bases not matched to a gene: 6. The CDR3 length is 16 residues. CDR1 MNHNY and CDR2 SVGAGI come from the germline V gene (reference sequence). As DNA, the CDR3 is TGTGCCAGCAGCTCCGTACTAGCGGGGGGGCAAGAGACCCAGTACTTC. This encodes CASSSVLAGGQETQYF.

The chain recombines TRBV7-2 with TRBJ1-5, with TRBD1 matching 7 bases. Germline CDR1 reads SGHTA; CDR2 reads FQGNSA. J lost 3 bases, V lost 3 bases, and 2 bases had no gene match. There are 14 residues in the CDR3. CDR3 loop: CASSFTGVNQPQHF. In DNA, the CDR3 is TGTGCCAGCAGCTTCACAGGGGTCAATCAGCCCCAGCATTTT.

The chain joins TRBV9 to TRBJ2-4; possibly TRBD1 for D (5 bases). V was shortened by 3 bases and J by 5 bases, with 15 bases between the two germline ends. Germline CDR1 reads SGDLS; CDR2 reads YYNGEE. The CDR3 has 15 residues. The CDR3 bases are TGTGCCAGCAGCGAGGGGCCCCAGGGCCAAAACATTCAGTACTTC. This codes for CASSEGPQGQNIQYF.

V gene TRBV21-1 combines with J gene TRBJ2-1; the table's D call TRBD1 went unverified against the DNA. TRBV21-1 is a listed pseudogene. The CDR3 covers 15 residues. CDR3 nucleotides: TGTGCCAGCAGCGCCCGGACAGGCGATAACAATGAGCAGTTCTTC. Protein product: CASSARTGDNNEQFF.

This clone was recorded only once. The V and J genes are TRBV30 and TRBJ1-2; D unresolved. Per germline, CDR1 GTSNPN and CDR2 SVGIG (reference sequence). V shed 2 bases and J shed 8 bases, with 15 bases lying between them. The CDR3 contains 13 residues. CDR3 coding DNA: TGTGCCTGGAGTAAAACAGAGTTAGGCGGCTACACCTTC. Its translation is CAWSKTELGGYTF.

The rearrangement links TRBV19 to TRBJ2-7; TRBD1 matches 7 bases. This CDR3 has 14 residues. The ends lost 5 bases at V and 2 bases at J; junction bases unmatched: 6. CDR1 is LNHDA, CDR2 SQIVND, per germline (reference sequence). CDR3 nucleotides: TGTGCCAGTAGTGACAGGGCTCCCCCCTACGAGCAGTACTTC. Protein product: CASSDRAPPYEQYF.

This chain joins TRBV4-3 and TRBJ1-5, with D hard to call. Looked up from germline, CDR1 is LGHNA and CDR2 is YSLEER. Trimming took off 0 bases at V and 7 bases at J, with 7 bases between the two ends. This CDR3 is built from 13 residues. The CDR3 sequence is CASSQDLRQPQHF. The CDR3 region has the DNA TGCGCCAGCAGCCAAGATCTGAGGCAGCCCCAGCATTTT.

This clone was seen once. The V call is TRBV28, the J call TRBJ1-2, with no clear D. Germline V gene data show CDR1 as MDHEN and CDR2 as SYDVKM. The CDR3 covers 14 residues. Trimming removed 8 bases from V and 1 base from J, with 14 bases in between. CDR3 DNA: TGTGCCAGCGAAGGGCGGGTAAATAACTATGGCTACACCTTC. It specifies CASEGRVNNYGYTF.

The rearrangement uses TRBV4-3 and TRBJ2-1; D is possibly TRBD2 (6 bases). Germline V lookup: CDR1 LGHNA, CDR2 YSLEER. The CDR3 spans 14 residues. Trimming removed 0 bases from V and 14 bases from J, with 17 bases in between. The CDR3 nucleotides read TGCGCCAGCAGCCAAGAGTCCGGGGCAGGCGGGGAGTTCTTC. Translated: CASSQESGAGGEFF.

The chain links TRBV7-3 to TRBJ2-1; 13 nucleotides align to TRBD2. The V gene's germline CDR1 is SGHTA and CDR2 FQGTGA. J lost 9 bases, V lost 5 bases, and 10 bases had no gene match. The CDR3 runs to 16 residues. The CDR3 DNA is TGTGCCAGCAGCCCGACACTAGCGGGAGGGCCCTCTGAGCAGTTCTTC. This codes for CASSPTLAGGPSEQFF.

This clone was counted between two and nine times. The chain links TRBV9 to TRBJ1-2; maybe TRBD1 (5 bases). The length of the CDR3 is 13 residues. Germline CDR1 and CDR2: SGDLS and YYNGEE. The V gene lost 7 bases and the J gene lost 0 bases, with 10 bases spanning the gap. The CDR3 bases are TGTGCCAGCGGAGACAGTGCTAACTATGGCTACACCTTC. Amino acid sequence: CASGDSANYGYTF.

This clone was seen a single time. The V call is TRBV19, the J call TRBJ2-5; TRBD1 matches at 8 bases. Germline-derived CDR1 and CDR2 are LNHDA and SQIVND (reference sequence). The CDR3 contains 17 residues. V was clipped by 3 bases and J by 1 base; unmatched bases: 10. The CDR3 here is CASSMIGQGWVQETQYF. The CDR3 DNA sequence: TGTGCCAGTAGTATGATAGGACAGGGATGGGTCCAAGAGACCCAGTACTTC.